This is a list of T cell receptor beta chains from one sample in a study of post-analysis software for immune sequencing data. TCRdb called the PCR reads again in MiXCR, with one record for every CDR3 protein. Of about 820,000 distinct CDR3 sequences listed, approximately 53% are singletons. The sample was blood. These receptors were obtained from a girl between 5 and 17 years old with multiple sclerosis. CDR3s include the opening cysteine and the closing phenylalanine or tryptophan. A D gene is named only where the DNA matches it firmly. Some rows mark clone size as missing; the rest say once, few, many or name a class of expanded clone.

d_call clone_size j_call v_call cdr3_nt cdr3_aa
TRBD1 . TRBJ1-2 TRBV3-1 TGTGCCAGCAGCCAAGCAACGGGACAGGCTGGCTACACCTTC CASSQATGQAGYTF
TRBD1 . TRBJ2-7 TRBV27 TGTGCCAGCAGTTTAGTGACCGGGACAGACTACGAGCAGTACTTC CASSLVTGTDYEQYF
TRBD2 . TRBJ2-3 TRBV10-1 TGCGCCAGCAGTGGAGCTAGCGGGAGGGATACGCAGTATTTT CASSGASGRDTQYF
. few TRBJ2-7 TRBV12-3/TRBV12-4 TGTGCCAGCAGTTTTGAGGCAGGGGGGTACGAGCAGTACTTC CASSFEAGGYEQYF
. . TRBJ1-2 TRBV5-1 TGCGCCAGCAGCTCCGGTGGGGGGCTCAACTATGGCTACACCTTC CASSSGGGLNYGYTF
. . TRBJ2-7 TRBV5-5 TGTGCCAGCAGCTTGAGTACAGTAACCGAGCAGTACTTC CASSLSTVTEQYF
. . TRBJ1-2 TRBV7-3 TGTGCCAGCAGCTTAACAGGGCGCTATGGCTACACCTTC CASSLTGRYGYTF
. . TRBJ2-7 TRBV12-3/TRBV12-4 TGTGCCAGCACCCTTGCCAGTCTCCTTTACGAGCAGTACTTC CASTLASLLYEQYF
TRBD1 few TRBJ2-7 TRBV20-1 TGCAGTGCTAGAGGCCGACAGGGGGCGACCAACGAGCAGTACTTC CSARGRQGATNEQYF
TRBD2 . TRBJ2-1 TRBV12-3/TRBV12-4 TGTGCCAGCAGGGCCCCTAGGCGGGGGGACCCCAGCGAGTTCTTC CASRAPRRGDPSEFF
. . TRBJ1-1 TRBV4-1 TGCGCCAGCAGCCAAGACCCCAAGGATGAAGCTTTCTTT CASSQDPKDEAFF
. once TRBJ1-1 TRBV9 TGTGCCAGCAGCGTCCAAGAAACTGAAGCTTTCTTT CASSVQETEAFF
. few TRBJ2-7 TRBV20-1 TGCAGTGCTAGAGCGGCTCAGGCCTACGAGCAGTACTTC CSARAAQAYEQYF
TRBD1 . TRBJ2-7 TRBV5-1 TGCGCCAGCAGCTGGACAGGGGAATCCTACGAGCAGTACTTC CASSWTGESYEQYF
TRBD2 few TRBJ2-7 TRBV12-3/TRBV12-4 TGTGCCAGCAGTTTAGTGAGGACTAGCGGGGTGGCCTACGAGCAGTACTTC CASSLVRTSGVAYEQYF
. . TRBJ2-1 TRBV11-1 TGTGCCAGCAGCTCAAGGACCCGGCCTTTCTACAATGAGCAGTTCTTC CASSSRTRPFYNEQFF
. many TRBJ2-7 TRBV5-1 TGCGCCAGCAGCTTGTCCCAGGGCTACGAGCAGTACTTC CASSLSQGYEQYF
. . TRBJ2-1 TRBV12-5 TGTGCTAGTGGTTTGGCCAACTCCTACAATGAGCAGTTCTTC CASGLANSYNEQFF
. . TRBJ1-4 TRBV15 TGTGCCACCAGCAGAGATTTGGCGGATGAAAAACTGTTTTTT CATSRDLADEKLFF
TRBD1 few TRBJ2-7 TRBV20-1 TGCAGTGCCATCGGGACAGTTCGTGGAGAGCAGTACTTC CSAIGTVRGEQYF
. . TRBJ2-3 TRBV29-1 TGCAGCGTTGAAGATTACTATCTTACGAGCGGGTTTAGCACAGATACGCAGTATTTT CSVEDYYLTSGFSTDTQYF
. few TRBJ2-7 TRBV4-2 TGTGCCAGCAGCCAAGATCCTGGTATCTCCTACGAGCAGTACTTC CASSQDPGISYEQYF
. few TRBJ2-3 TRBV20-1 TGCAGTGCTAGAGCGGGCACCACAGATACGCAGTATTTT CSARAGTTDTQYF
TRBD2 few TRBJ2-7 TRBV6-5 TGTGCCAGCAGCTTGGGACTAGCAAACTACGAGCAGTACTTC CASSLGLANYEQYF
. . TRBJ1-2 TRBV3-1 TGTGCCAGCAGCCGCGGGGCGGGGACCGGCTACACCTTC CASSRGAGTGYTF
. . TRBJ2-1 TRBV6-1 TGTGCCAGCAGTGAAGTGCGGACAGTTTACAATGGGCAGTTCTTC CASSEVRTVYNGQFF
TRBD2 . TRBJ2-3 TRBV7-9 TGTGCCAGCAGCTTGAGGGGACTAGCCACAGATATGCAGTATTTT CASSLRGLATDMQYF
. few TRBJ2-7 TRBV25-1 TGTGCCAGCAGGAGAGGTTCCGGGGCTAGCTCCTACGAGCAGTACTTC CASRRGSGASSYEQYF
TRBD1 . TRBJ2-7 TRBV29-1 TGCAGCGCCGGACAGGGGATATCCTACGAGCAGTACTTC CSAGQGISYEQYF
. . TRBJ2-3 TRBV7-8 TGTGCCGGCAGCTTATACCCGACCGGTTCAATCACAGATACGCAGTATTTT CAGSLYPTGSITDTQYF
TRBD1 . TRBJ2-7 TRBV6-6 TGTGCCAGCAGTTACCCAAATTCCGACAGGGCGGGCTACGAGCAGTACTTC CASSYPNSDRAGYEQYF
TRBD1 . TRBJ1-2 TRBV12-3/TRBV12-4 TGTGCCAGCAGTTTAGGACAGGGTCAAGGCTACACCTTC CASSLGQGQGYTF
. . TRBJ2-5 TRBV20-1 TGCAGTGCTAGATCCCGATTTAAGGGTCGGACGTGGGATGAGCTGTACTTC CSARSRFKGRTWDELYF
. . TRBJ2-7 TRBV9 TGTGCCAGCAGCGTAGCTACAGAGCGTTCCTACGAGCAGTACTTC CASSVATERSYEQYF
. few TRBJ1-2 TRBV20-1 TGCAGTGTCACGCGGGCAGGGGAATATGGCTACACCTTC CSVTRAGEYGYTF
. . TRBJ1-5 TRBV6-2/TRBV6-3 TGTGCCAGCAGTTACCCGGAATACAGGCAGCCCCAGCATTTT CASSYPEYRQPQHF
. . TRBJ1-2 TRBV27 TGTGCCACCGGGGGGGTCGGCGGCTACACCTTC CATGGVGGYTF
TRBD2 . TRBJ2-1 TRBV20-1 TGCAGTGCTAGACGGACTAGCGGGAGCTACAATGAGCAGTTCTTC CSARRTSGSYNEQFF
. . TRBJ2-7 TRBV7-2 TGTGCCAGCAGCTTAGCTCCGACCCCATTGACAAGAAGGTCCTACGAGCAGTACTTC CASSLAPTPLTRRSYEQYF
. . TRBJ2-5 TRBV10-2 TGCGCCAGCAGTGAGCTGAATACGGAGACCCAGTACTTC CASSELNTETQYF
. . TRBJ2-7 TRBV29-1 TGCAGCGTTGGCAGGGGGGAACCCTACGAGCAGTACTTC CSVGRGEPYEQYF
. . TRBJ2-1 TRBV5-1 TGCGCCAGCAGAGGCGGGGTAGACAATGAGCAGTTCTTC CASRGGVDNEQFF